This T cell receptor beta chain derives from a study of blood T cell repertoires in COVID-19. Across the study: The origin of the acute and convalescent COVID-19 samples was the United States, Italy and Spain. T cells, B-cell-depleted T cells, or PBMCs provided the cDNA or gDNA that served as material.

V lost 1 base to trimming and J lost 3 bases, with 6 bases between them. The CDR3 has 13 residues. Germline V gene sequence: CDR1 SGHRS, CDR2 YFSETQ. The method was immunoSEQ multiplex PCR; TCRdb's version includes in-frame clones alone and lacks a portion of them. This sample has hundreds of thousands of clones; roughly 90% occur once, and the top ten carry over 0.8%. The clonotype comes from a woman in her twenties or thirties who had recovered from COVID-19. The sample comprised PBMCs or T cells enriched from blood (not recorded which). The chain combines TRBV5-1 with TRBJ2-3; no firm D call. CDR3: CASSLSETDTQYF. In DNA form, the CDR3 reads TGCGCCAGCAGCTTGAGCGAGACAGATACGCAGTATTTT.